A selection of T cell receptor beta chains follows, all from one sample in a study of blood T cell repertoires in COVID-19. Assay: immunoSEQ multiplex PCR; the TCRdb copy retains only in-frame clones and omits some. The repertoire holds fewer than 700,000 clones, with about 89% as singletons. Sequencing used peripheral blood. These receptors were taken from a woman in her 50s with COVID-19, enrolled during active disease. Each CDR3 is given with its conserved first and last residue. A D gene is named only where the DNA matches it firmly. Clone size appears in some rows only: once, few, many, or a class for an expanded clone.

v_gene	d_gene	j_gene	abundance	CDR3aa	CDR3nt
TRBV11-2	TRBD1	TRBJ2-7	NA	CASSSLRDRVPYEQYF	TGTGCCAGCAGCTCACTTCGGGACAGGGTGCCCTACGAGCAGTACTTC
TRBV7-3	NA	TRBJ2-1	NA	CASSLEWGPYNEQFF	TGTGCCAGCAGCTTAGAGTGGGGGCCCTACAATGAGCAGTTCTTC
TRBV3-1/TRBV3-2	NA	TRBJ1-6	NA	CASSQVSGSPLHF	TGTGCCAGCAGCCAAGTTTCGGGATCACCCCTCCACTTT
TRBV3-1/TRBV3-2	NA	TRBJ2-7	NA	CASSQTRVKPPWF	TGTGCCAGCAGCCAAACGAGGGTCAAGCCTCCCTGGTTC
TRBV5-1	TRBD2	TRBJ2-1	NA	CASSPRATSGDNEQFF	TGCGCCAGCAGCCCCCGGGCCACTAGCGGGGACAATGAGCAGTTCTTC
TRBV18	TRBD1	TRBJ2-7	NA	CASSPPDRSNEQYF	TGTGCCAGCTCACCACCGGACAGGAGCAACGAGCAGTACTTC
TRBV30	NA	TRBJ1-1	NA	CAWSVPPAEPEAFF	TGTGCCTGGAGTGTACCACCTGCGGAACCTGAAGCTTTCTTT
TRBV15	TRBD2	TRBJ2-5	NA	CATSRDGGWETQYF	TGTGCCACCAGCAGAGACGGGGGGTGGGAGACCCAGTACTTC
TRBV14	NA	TRBJ2-7	NA	CASSQEMGFSYF	TGTGCCAGCAGCCAAGAAATGGGCTTCTCTTACTTC
TRBV13	NA	TRBJ2-3	NA	CASRVGGDNTDTQYF	TGTGCCAGCAGAGTCGGCGGCGATAACACAGATACGCAGTATTTT
TRBV27	NA	TRBJ1-6	NA	CASRIKRVVAYNSPLHF	TGTGCCAGCAGAATCAAACGGGTGGTGGCCTATAATTCACCCCTCCACTTT
TRBV18	TRBD1	TRBJ1-2	NA	CASSRGTEASYGYTF	TGTGCCAGCTCACGCGGGACAGAAGCTTCCTATGGCTACACCTTC
TRBV7-8	NA	TRBJ2-3	NA	CASQRGRGLGRADTQYF	TGTGCCAGCCAAAGGGGGAGGGGCCTAGGTCGGGCAGATACGCAGTATTTT
TRBV6-6	NA	TRBJ2-1	once	CASSRRSGRQRYNEQFF	TGTGCCAGCAGCCGACGATCGGGGAGGCAGAGATACAATGAGCAGTTCTTC
TRBV7-7	NA	TRBJ2-2	NA	CASSLLSGGVNTGELFF	TGTGCCAGCAGCTTACTTTCCGGCGGGGTGAACACCGGGGAGCTGTTTTTT
TRBV19	TRBD1	TRBJ1-1	NA	CASKTGGVDTEAFF	TGTGCCAGTAAGACAGGGGGAGTCGACACTGAAGCTTTCTTT
TRBV7-8	TRBD1	TRBJ1-2	few	CASSFGQGQGYTF	TGTGCCAGCAGCTTTGGACAGGGGCAAGGCTACACCTTC
TRBV18	TRBD2	TRBJ2-5	NA	CASSRAGEETQYF	TGTGCCAGCTCCCGAGCGGGGGAAGAGACCCAGTACTTC
TRBV12-3/TRBV12-4	TRBD1	TRBJ1-1	NA	CASRAGQTEAFF	TGTGCCAGCAGGGCGGGACAGACTGAAGCTTTCTTT
TRBV5-6	NA	TRBJ1-2	NA	CATEGGPPGGGYTF	TGTGCTACCGAGGGGGGACCCCCGGGAGGTGGCTACACCTTC
TRBV7-6	TRBD2	TRBJ2-1	NA	CASSSHEAGGYNEQFF	TGTGCCAGCAGCTCCCACGAAGCGGGGGGGTACAATGAGCAGTTCTTC
TRBV24-1	NA	TRBJ2-3	NA	CATSDPGLNTDTQYF	TGTGCCACCAGTGATCCGGGACTGAACACAGATACGCAGTATTTT
TRBV24-1	NA	TRBJ1-2	once	CATSDSDLGYGYTF	TGTGCCACCAGTGATTCCGACCTAGGCTATGGCTACACCTTC
TRBV7-2	NA	TRBJ1-3	NA	CASSIGAGNTIYF	TGTGCCAGCAGCATAGGGGCGGGAAACACCATATATTTT
TRBV7-9	NA	TRBJ2-2	NA	CASSLTTNTGELFF	TGTGCCAGCAGCTTAACAACGAACACCGGGGAGCTGTTTTTT
TRBV6-5	NA	TRBJ1-2	NA	CASKRNTNYGYTF	TGTGCCAGCAAGCGTAACACCAACTATGGCTACACCTTC
TRBV4-1	TRBD1	TRBJ1-6	NA	CASSQWSPGQGSSYNSPLHF	TGCGCCAGCAGCCAATGGTCCCCGGGACAGGGGAGCTCCTATAATTCACCCCTCCACTTT
TRBV18	NA	TRBJ2-3	once	CASSPSVTSTDTQYF	TGTGCCAGCTCACCATCCGTTACTAGCACAGATACGCAGTATTTT
TRBV30	NA	TRBJ1-3	NA	CAWSRFGGSSGNTIYF	TGTGCCTGGAGTCGGTTCGGCGGTAGCTCTGGAAACACCATATATTTT
TRBV6-4	TRBD2	TRBJ2-4	NA	CASSPRGGGINIQYF	TGTGCCAGCAGTCCCCGCGGCGGGGGAATAAACATTCAGTACTTC
TRBV7-2	TRBD1	TRBJ1-2	once	CASSFRTGGYNGYTF	TGTGCCAGCAGCTTCCGGACAGGGGGCTACAATGGCTACACCTTC
TRBV25-1	TRBD1	TRBJ1-1	NA	CASSVSGQGLEAFF	TGTGCCAGCAGTGTCTCGGGACAGGGGTTAGAAGCTTTCTTT
TRBV6-5	NA	TRBJ1-2	NA	CASRGDWYGYTF	TGTGCCAGCAGGGGGGACTGGTATGGCTACACCTTC
TRBV18	NA	TRBJ2-5	NA	CASSPGSGQETQYF	TGTGCCAGCTCACCAGGGTCGGGGCAAGAGACCCAGTACTTC
TRBV18	NA	TRBJ1-2	once	CASSPGQVPNYGYTF	TGTGCCAGCTCACCGGGGCAGGTGCCTAACTATGGCTACACCTTC
TRBV7-9	NA	TRBJ1-4	NA	CASSSRGEKLFF	TGTGCCAGCAGCTCGCGGGGAGAAAAACTGTTTTTT
TRBV11-2	TRBD1	TRBJ1-2	NA	CASSLDRLYGYTF	TGTGCCAGCAGCTTGGACAGGCTCTATGGCTACACCTTC
TRBV11-1	NA	TRBJ1-2	NA	CASSLITGLYTF	TGTGCCAGCAGCTTAATTACGGGTCTGTACACCTTC
TRBV10-1	NA	TRBJ2-7	NA	CASSDRDEQYF	TGCGCCAGCAGTGACCGGGACGAGCAGTACTTC
TRBV15	TRBD1	TRBJ1-4	NA	CATSGPGGQGTEKLFF	TGTGCCACCAGCGGCCCTGGGGGACAGGGCACAGAAAAACTGTTTTTT
TRBV30	TRBD1	TRBJ2-2	few	CAWSVGTANTGELFF	TGTGCCTGGAGTGTGGGGACAGCGAACACCGGGGAGCTGTTTTTT
TRBV30	NA	TRBJ1-4	NA	CALGGSISSTNEKLFF	TGTGCCCTAGGGGGATCGATATCGTCAACTAATGAAAAACTGTTTTTT
TRBV3-1/TRBV3-2	NA	TRBJ2-5	once	CASSPSSGQTQYF	TGTGCCAGCAGCCCATCCTCAGGTCAGACCCAGTACTTC
TRBV7-2	NA	TRBJ2-3	NA	CASSYRALGSDTQYF	TGTGCCAGCAGCTACCGGGCTCTCGGGAGCGATACGCAGTATTTT
TRBV5-4	NA	TRBJ2-3	NA	CASSWGGAGAYTDTQYF	TGTGCCAGCAGCTGGGGAGGGGCGGGGGCCTACACAGATACGCAGTATTTT
TRBV5-1	TRBD1	TRBJ1-3	NA	CASSLLPPGTGYRNTIYF	TGCGCCAGCAGCTTACTCCCCCCCGGGACAGGGTACAGAAACACCATATATTTT
TRBV5-1	NA	TRBJ2-2	NA	CASSRDVTGELFF	TGCGCCAGCAGCCGGGATGTCACCGGGGAGCTGTTTTTT
TRBV2	TRBD1	TRBJ1-5	NA	CASFSGQGVRSAQHF	TGTGCCAGCTTCTCTGGACAGGGAGTACGGTCGGCCCAGCATTTT
TRBV3-1/TRBV3-2	TRBD1	TRBJ1-1	few	CASISRDRGLGEAFF	TGTGCCAGCATTTCACGTGACAGGGGGCTGGGGGAAGCTTTCTTT
TRBV13	NA	TRBJ2-3	NA	CASSSREAELDTQYF	TGTGCCAGCAGCAGTAGAGAAGCGGAACTAGATACGCAGTATTTT
TRBV12-3/TRBV12-4	TRBD1	TRBJ2-7	NA	CASSSQGNEQYF	TGTGCCAGCAGTTCACAGGGGAACGAGCAGTACTTC
TRBV6-6	NA	TRBJ1-6	few	CASGGSALHF	TGTGCCAGCGGTGGGAGTGCCCTCCACTTT